The sequence of this T cell receptor (beta chain) was determined in a study of T cell changes during pregnancy in multiple sclerosis (dated 2019 in TCRdb). About the investigation overall: In women with multiple sclerosis, the researchers looked at how the T cell repertoire shifted as pregnancy progressed.

Library method: the immunoSEQ multiplex PCR assay. The immuneACCESS repertoire file appears here via TCRdb, limited to in-frame rearrangements. These files lack a portion of the clones; in checked studies, under half of the deficit traces to unresolved V genes, and the cause of the others is not known. The sample has roughly 89,000 clones on record, 90% to 95% of them singletons. The top ten clones comprise approximately 2.2% of the sample. This clone has only a few counts. The antigen this receptor binds is unknown. Per-nucleotide qualities are absent, and no much larger clonotype sits a single base away. The junction shows trimming of 7 bases on V and 1 base on J, plus 10 bases between the germline ends. There are 13 amino acids in the CDR3, from cysteine to phenylalanine inclusive. The kept DNA is CDR3 alone, 39 bases in frame from the first base. CDR1 and CDR2 were assigned from the germline V gene as MDHEN and SYDVKM.

This chain is built from TRBV28 and TRBJ1-1; the D gene identity is not certain. This receptor was taken from a female donor with multiple sclerosis, enrolled in a pregnancy study. The sequenced sample was peripheral blood, obtained in the third trimester of pregnancy. Here is the DNA: TGTGCCAGCATGCGGTCTTCGAACACTGAAGCTTTCTTT. It specifies CASMRSSNTEAFF. With all but the CDR3 taken from the reference TRBV28 and TRBJ1-1 genes, the full variable domain is: DVKVTQSSRYLVKRTGEKVFLECVQDMDHENMFWYRQDPGLGLRLIYFSYDVKMKEKGDIPEGYSVSREKKERFSLILESASTNQTSMYLCASMRSSNTEAFFGQGTRLTVV.